This T cell receptor beta chain was found in a study of cytomegalovirus exposure and HLA in healthy donors. Use of 60 Vbeta and 13 Jbeta primers characterized the PCR. Profiled with immunoSEQ multiplex PCR; TCRdb holds only in-frame clones, not every one. The profile covers around 170,000 clones, with over 80% appearing a single time and approximately 1.4% taken by the ten largest. This CDR3 region has 11 residues. The germline gives CDR1 DFQATT, CDR2 SNEGSKA (reference sequence). The V gene lost 6 bases and the J gene lost 11 bases, with 16 bases spanning the gap. Source material: PBMCs. The chain links TRBV20-1 to TRBJ1-1, with a tentative D call TRBD1 (5 bases). This TCR was sampled from a woman aged 18-29 years in good health and CMV-seronegative. The CDR3 reads CSAKRTLRAFF. As DNA, the CDR3 is TGCAGTGCGAAGAGGACACTTCGGGCTTTCTTT.